This T cell receptor (beta chain) was obtained from a study of monozygotic twins with inflammatory bowel disease. Per germline, CDR1 MNHEY and CDR2 SVGAGI. The CDR3 covers 18 residues. From its re-call of the 5' RACE reads, TCRdb lists each CDR3 protein once, without DNA. This sample's table has a few hundred thousand distinct CDR3 sequences. This clonotype was sampled from a human donor with ulcerative colitis or Crohn's disease, or a healthy co-twin of an affected twin (not recorded which). The sequenced material came from blood. The genes are TRBV6-5 and TRBJ2-1. The CDR3 loop reads CASSYSINFRSSYNEQFF.